This TCR beta chain was sequenced in a study of cytomegalovirus exposure and HLA in healthy donors. Amplification used 60 Vbeta primers and 13 Jbeta primers. Some clones are missing from TCRdb's copy, which holds only in-frame ones; the method was immunoSEQ multiplex PCR. The data hold 150,000 to 200,000 clones, with approximately 85% observed a single time. The germline CDR1 and CDR2 sequences are LGHNT and FRNRAP. V was pared by 7 bases and J by 0 bases, with 21 bases between. The CDR3 consists of 17 residues. The sequence was obtained from a girl between 10 and 17 years old in good health and CMV-seropositive. The V and J genes are TRBV12-5 and TRBJ1-2; D remains ambiguous. The sample comprised PBMCs. DNA of the CDR3: TGTGCTAGTGCCCGGGATGGTTCCCGCGAAGCTAACTATGGCTACACCTTC. Amino acid sequence: CASARDGSREANYGYTF.